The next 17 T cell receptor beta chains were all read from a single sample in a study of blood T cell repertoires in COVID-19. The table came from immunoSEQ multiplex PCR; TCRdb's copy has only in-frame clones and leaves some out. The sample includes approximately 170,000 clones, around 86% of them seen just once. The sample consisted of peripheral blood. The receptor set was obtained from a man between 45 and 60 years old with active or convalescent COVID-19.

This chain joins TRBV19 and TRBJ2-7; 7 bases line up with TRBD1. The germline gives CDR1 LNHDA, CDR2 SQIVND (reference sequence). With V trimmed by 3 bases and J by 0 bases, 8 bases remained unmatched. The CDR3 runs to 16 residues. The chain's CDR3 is CASSMAWGTASYEQYF. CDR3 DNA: TGTGCCAGTAGTATGGCGTGGGGGACAGCCTCCTACGAGCAGTACTTC.

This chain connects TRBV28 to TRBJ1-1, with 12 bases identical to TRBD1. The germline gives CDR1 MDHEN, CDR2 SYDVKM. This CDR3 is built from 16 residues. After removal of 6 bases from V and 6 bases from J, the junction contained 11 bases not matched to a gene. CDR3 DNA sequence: TGTGCCAGCAGACCTCCCCCGGGACAGGGGGCCTCTGAAGCTTTCTTT. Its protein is CASRPPPGQGASEAFF.

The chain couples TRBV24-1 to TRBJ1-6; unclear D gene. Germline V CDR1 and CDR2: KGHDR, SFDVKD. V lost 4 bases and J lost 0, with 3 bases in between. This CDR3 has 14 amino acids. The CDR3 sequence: CATSESSYNSPLHF. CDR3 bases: TGTGCCACCAGTGAGAGCTCCTATAATTCACCCCTCCACTTT.

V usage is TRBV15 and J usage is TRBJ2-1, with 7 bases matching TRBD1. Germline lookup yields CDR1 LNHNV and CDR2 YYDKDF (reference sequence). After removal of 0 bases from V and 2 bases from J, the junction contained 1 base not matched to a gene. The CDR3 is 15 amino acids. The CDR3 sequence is CATSRETGPYNEQFF. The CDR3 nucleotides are TGTGCCACCAGCAGAGAGACAGGGCCCTACAATGAGCAGTTCTTC.

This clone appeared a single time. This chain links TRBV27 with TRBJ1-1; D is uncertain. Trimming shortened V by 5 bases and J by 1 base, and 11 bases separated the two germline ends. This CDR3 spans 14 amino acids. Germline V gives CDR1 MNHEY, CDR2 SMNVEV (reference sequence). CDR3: CASSQPGANTEAFF. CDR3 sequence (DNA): TGTGCCAGCAGTCAACCAGGTGCGAACACTGAAGCTTTCTTT.

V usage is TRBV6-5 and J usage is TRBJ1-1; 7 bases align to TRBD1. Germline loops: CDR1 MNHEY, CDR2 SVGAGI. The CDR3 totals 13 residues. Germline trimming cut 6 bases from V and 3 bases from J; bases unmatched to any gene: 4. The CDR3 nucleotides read TGTGCCAGCAGGACGGGACAGCACACTGAAGCTTTCTTT. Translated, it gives CASRTGQHTEAFF.

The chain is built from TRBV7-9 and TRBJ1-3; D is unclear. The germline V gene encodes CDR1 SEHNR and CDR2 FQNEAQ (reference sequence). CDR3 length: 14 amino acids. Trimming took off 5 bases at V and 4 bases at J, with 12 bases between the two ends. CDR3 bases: TGTGCCAGCAGCCCGAAGGGAGGAGGAAACACCATATATTTT. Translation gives CASSPKGGGNTIYF.

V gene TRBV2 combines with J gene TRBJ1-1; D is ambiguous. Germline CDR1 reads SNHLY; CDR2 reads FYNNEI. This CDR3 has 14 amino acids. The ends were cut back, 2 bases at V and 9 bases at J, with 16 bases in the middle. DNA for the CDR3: TGTGCCAGCAGTGAAAATAGGGCAGGCGGGCAAGCTTTCTTT. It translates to CASSENRAGGQAFF.

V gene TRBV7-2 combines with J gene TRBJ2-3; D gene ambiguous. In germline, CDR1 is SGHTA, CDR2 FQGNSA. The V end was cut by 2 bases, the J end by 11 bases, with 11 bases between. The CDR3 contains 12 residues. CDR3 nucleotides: TGTGCCAGCAGCTTACTGCGGCTGGGGCAGTATTTT. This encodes CASSLLRLGQYF.

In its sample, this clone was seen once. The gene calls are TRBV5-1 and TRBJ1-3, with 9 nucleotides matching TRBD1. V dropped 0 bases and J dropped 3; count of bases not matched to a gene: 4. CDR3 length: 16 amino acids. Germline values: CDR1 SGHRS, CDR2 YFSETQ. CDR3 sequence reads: CASSLGRTGDGNTIYF. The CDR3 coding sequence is TGCGCCAGCAGCTTGGGCCGGACAGGGGATGGAAACACCATATATTTT.

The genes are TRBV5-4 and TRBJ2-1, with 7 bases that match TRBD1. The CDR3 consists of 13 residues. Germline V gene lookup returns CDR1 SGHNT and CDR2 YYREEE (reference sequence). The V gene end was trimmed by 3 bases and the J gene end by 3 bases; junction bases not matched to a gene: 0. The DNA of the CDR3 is TGTGCCAGCAGCTGGGACAGCTACAATGAGCAGTTCTTC. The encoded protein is CASSWDSYNEQFF.

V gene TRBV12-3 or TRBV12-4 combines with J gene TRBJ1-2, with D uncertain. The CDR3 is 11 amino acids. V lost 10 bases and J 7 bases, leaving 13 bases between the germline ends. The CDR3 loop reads CATHTGFGYTF. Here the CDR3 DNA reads TGTGCCACCCACACGGGGTTTGGCTACACCTTC.

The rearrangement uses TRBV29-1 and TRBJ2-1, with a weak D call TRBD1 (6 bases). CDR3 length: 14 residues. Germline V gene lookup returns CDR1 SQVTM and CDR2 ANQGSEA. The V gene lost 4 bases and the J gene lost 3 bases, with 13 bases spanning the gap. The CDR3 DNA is TGCAGCGTTGCTTTGACAGGTATCTACAATGAGCAGTTCTTC. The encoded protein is CSVALTGIYNEQFF.

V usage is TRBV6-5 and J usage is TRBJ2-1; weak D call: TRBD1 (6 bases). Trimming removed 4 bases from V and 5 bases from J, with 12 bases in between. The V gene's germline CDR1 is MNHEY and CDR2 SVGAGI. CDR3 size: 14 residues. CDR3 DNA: TGTGCCAGCAGTTTCACAGGGTCTAACAATGAGCAGTTCTTC. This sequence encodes CASSFTGSNNEQFF.

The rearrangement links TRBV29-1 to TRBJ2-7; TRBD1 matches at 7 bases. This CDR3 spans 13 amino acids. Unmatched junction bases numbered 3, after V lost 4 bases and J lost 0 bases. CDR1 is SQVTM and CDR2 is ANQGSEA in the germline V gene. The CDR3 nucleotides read TGCAGCGTTGGGCAGGGGGTCTCCTACGAGCAGTACTTC. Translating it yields CSVGQGVSYEQYF.

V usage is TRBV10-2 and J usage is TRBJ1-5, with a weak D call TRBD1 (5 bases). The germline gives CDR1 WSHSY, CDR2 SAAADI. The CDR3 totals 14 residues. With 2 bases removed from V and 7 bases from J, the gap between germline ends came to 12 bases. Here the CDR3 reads CASSEVGALQPQHF. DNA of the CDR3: TGCGCCAGCAGTGAGGTAGGGGCTTTGCAGCCCCAGCATTTT.

The CDR3 nucleotides are TGTGCCAGCAGCCCCGGGGGGGCGGGGGGAGAGACCCAGTACTTC. Protein product: CASSPGGAGGETQYF. The chain employs TRBV6-2 or TRBV6-3 and TRBJ2-5; TRBD2 matches at 8 bases. This CDR3 has 15 amino acids. Germline trimming cut 6 bases from V and 4 bases from J; bases unmatched to any gene: 10. Germline V gene data show CDR1 as MNHEY and CDR2 as SVGEGT.